One and the same sample provided the 21 T cell receptor beta chains below, sequenced in a study of control samples from healthy donors and cancer patients. Measured with immunoSEQ multiplex PCR; TCRdb has only the in-frame clones, and not every one. This table has about 130,000 clones, approximately 92% appearing once. Specimen: blood. All receptors come from a woman aged 45-65 years in good health.

This rearrangement joins TRBV25-1 to TRBJ2-7; tentative D call: TRBD1 (6 bases). The CDR3 spans 13 residues. The V end was cut by 4 bases, the J end by 6 bases, with 13 bases between. Germline lookup yields CDR1 MGHDK and CDR2 SYGVNS. The CDR3 coding sequence is TGTGCCAGCAGTGGGCAGGGGTTTAGCGAGCAGTACTTC. It is translated as CASSGQGFSEQYF.

The rearrangement joins TRBV19 to TRBJ1-3; possibly TRBD1 for D (5 bases). V was cut by 7 bases and J by 0 bases, with 10 bases left in between. Germline lookup yields CDR1 LNHDA and CDR2 SQIVND (reference sequence). CDR3 length equals 14 residues. The CDR3 region has the DNA TGTGCCAGTACGAAGGGGAGCTCTGGAAACACCATATATTTT. It yields the protein CASTKGSSGNTIYF.

The gene calls are TRBV12-3 or TRBV12-4 and TRBJ1-1, with D unclear. CDR3 size: 13 residues. Trimming removed 5 bases at V and 6 bases at J, with 13 bases between. Written as DNA, the CDR3 is TGTGCCAGCAGTCCCTCCATAGTCCCTGAAGCTTTCTTT. This codes for CASSPSIVPEAFF.

Only a few counts were recorded for this clone. The chain couples TRBV5-1 to TRBJ2-2, with D unresolved. Trimming removed 2 bases at V and 3 bases at J, with 11 bases between. The CDR3 is made up of 15 amino acids. Germline CDR1 reads SGHRS; CDR2 reads YFSETQ. CDR3: CASSLRTADTGELFF. As DNA, the CDR3 is TGCGCCAGCAGCTTACGGACCGCGGACACCGGGGAGCTGTTTTTT.

The chain employs TRBV28 and TRBJ1-5; D ambiguous. The CDR3 length is 15 residues. The germline CDR1 and CDR2 sequences are MDHEN and SYDVKM. V lost 3 bases and J lost 1, with 10 bases in between. The CDR3 nucleotides are TGTGCCAGCAGTTTGTCGGGAAGGAGCAATCAGCCCCAGCATTTT. It is translated as CASSLSGRSNQPQHF.

The chain combines TRBV6-5 with TRBJ1-5; D is possibly TRBD1 (5 bases). This CDR3 has 13 residues. V lost 7 bases and J 4 bases, leaving 11 bases between the germline ends. CDR1 and CDR2 from the germline V gene are MNHEY and SVGAGI. The CDR3 region is CASNNRQNQPQHF. The CDR3 region has the DNA TGTGCCAGCAATAACAGGCAGAATCAGCCCCAGCATTTT.

This chain connects TRBV9 to TRBJ2-3; 13 nucleotides agree with TRBD2. Germline CDR1 SGDLS, CDR2 YYNGEE. This CDR3 is built from 16 residues. Trimming took 6 bases from V and 5 from J; bases not matched to a gene: 9. The CDR3 coding sequence is TGTGCCAGCAACGAGAAACTAGCGGGGGGGCAAGATACGCAGTATTTT. Its protein product is CASNEKLAGGQDTQYF. Based on the CDR3 plus reference TRBV9 and TRBJ2-3, the full variable domain is DSGVTQTPKHLITATGQRVTLRCSPRSGDLSVYWYQQSLDQGLQFLIQYYNGEERAKGNILERFSAQQFPDLHSELNLSSLELGDSALYFCASNEKLAGGQDTQYFGPGTRLTVL.

The chain has TRBV2 and TRBJ1-3, with D possibly being TRBD1 (5 bases). The CDR3 totals 17 residues. From germline, CDR1 is SNHLY and CDR2 FYNNEI. Trimming pared 5 bases from V and 2 bases from J, leaving 19 bases between. The chain's CDR3 is CASSSGSAILPGNTIYF. CDR3 coding DNA: TGTGCCAGCAGTTCAGGGTCCGCTATATTGCCTGGAAACACCATATATTTT.

J is TRBJ2-1 and V is TRBV10-1; 11 bases match TRBD2. The V and J ends lost 8 bases and 4 bases, in that order; junction bases with no gene match: 4. CDR1 is WNHNN and CDR2 is SYGVQD in the germline V gene (reference sequence). The CDR3 has 14 amino acids. The CDR3 DNA sequence: TGCGCCAGCGCAACTAGCGGGAGTTACAATGAGCAGTTCTTC. Its protein product is CASATSGSYNEQFF.

V gene TRBV6-5 combines with J gene TRBJ2-7; 8 bases line up with TRBD1. Losses at the gene ends were 7 bases for V and 4 bases for J; bases not matched to a gene: 12. From germline, CDR1 is MNHEY and CDR2 SVGAGI. This CDR3 spans 15 amino acids. The CDR3, as DNA: TGTGCCAGCAAATTCGCAGGGGGCCCCACGTACGAGCAGTACTTC. As protein: CASKFAGGPTYEQYF.

The gene calls are TRBV18 and TRBJ2-3, with 8 nucleotides matching TRBD2. The V segment lost 3 bases and the J segment 3 bases; nucleotides outside the gene matches: 8. The germline gives CDR1 KGHSH, CDR2 LQKENI. This CDR3 is built from 16 residues. CDR3 bases: TGTGCCAGCTCACCTGCCGGGACTAGTCAGACAGATACGCAGTATTTT. Amino acid sequence: CASSPAGTSQTDTQYF.

The rearrangement links TRBV5-1 to TRBJ1-1; TRBD1 is a possible D gene (6 bases). The CDR3 is 12 amino acids. V lost 4 bases and J lost 6, with 10 bases in between. Germline V CDR1 and CDR2: SGHRS, YFSETQ. Here the CDR3 DNA reads TGCGCCAGCAGCCTTACAGGGCCTGAAGCTTTCTTT. The encoded protein is CASSLTGPEAFF.

This clone is a singleton in its sample. The same CDR3 can be traced to other DNA sequences in this sample. J is TRBJ2-5 and V is TRBV6-1; perhaps TRBD2 as D (6 bases). This CDR3 contains 15 residues. Germline V lookup: CDR1 MNHNS, CDR2 SASEGT. With 3 bases removed from V and 4 bases from J, the gap between germline ends came to 15 bases. The CDR3 bases are TGTGCCAGCAGTGAGGGGCGGCAGGGAGGAGAGACCCAGTACTTC. Its translation is CASSEGRQGGETQYF.

The rearrangement uses TRBV15 and TRBJ1-2; 8 nucleotides align to TRBD1. The CDR3 runs to 22 residues. Germline trimming cut 0 bases from V and 5 bases from J; bases unmatched to any gene: 26. Germline values: CDR1 LNHNV, CDR2 YYDKDF (reference sequence). CDR3 sequence reads: CATSRDGAVVRAGGVEIYGYTF. CDR3 DNA sequence: TGTGCCACCAGCAGAGACGGAGCGGTCGTAAGGGCAGGGGGCGTAGAAATATATGGCTACACCTTC.

The chain has TRBV19 and TRBJ1-1; D unresolved. The V and J ends lost 3 bases and 7 bases respectively, with 6 bases between them. CDR3 length equals 11 residues. Germline CDR1 LNHDA, CDR2 SQIVND (reference sequence). The CDR3 here is CASSMGNEAFF. The CDR3 DNA is TGTGCCAGTAGTATGGGGAATGAAGCTTTCTTT.

The chain employs TRBV19 and TRBJ1-6; D unclear. The CDR3 loop spans 15 amino acids. Germline lookup yields CDR1 LNHDA and CDR2 SQIVND (reference sequence). The V and J ends lost 4 bases and 6 bases respectively, with 13 bases between them. In nucleotides, the CDR3 is TGTGCCAGTAGTAACAAGATCGGAATTAATTCACCCCTCCACTTT. It encodes CASSNKIGINSPLHF.

The V and J genes are TRBV5-1 and TRBJ2-6; 12 bases agree with TRBD2. The V segment lost 3 bases and the J segment 0 bases; nucleotides outside the gene matches: 19. Per germline, CDR1 SGHRS and CDR2 YFSETQ. There are 23 residues in the CDR3. DNA of the CDR3: TGCGCCAGCAGCTCCAGCGCTAGCGGGAGGGAGGGACTACGCCCCTCTGGGGCCAACGTCCTGACTTTC. It encodes CASSSSASGREGLRPSGANVLTF.

The rearrangement uses TRBV27 and TRBJ1-6; 7 bases match TRBD1. Germline lookup yields CDR1 MNHEY and CDR2 SMNVEV (reference sequence). The CDR3 length is 15 residues. With V trimmed by 6 bases and J by 8 bases, 10 bases remained unmatched. CDR3 in DNA: TGTGCCAGCAGCGCACAGGGGCTTAGTGATTCACCCCTCCACTTT. Protein sequence: CASSAQGLSDSPLHF.

The chain is built from TRBV29-1 and TRBJ2-7, with 11 bases fitting TRBD2. This CDR3 contains 15 residues. Germline CDR1 reads SQVTM; CDR2 reads ANQGSEA. V lost 4 bases, J lost 2 bases, and 7 bases stayed unmatched. CDR3 loop: CSVGLAGGGPYEQYF. The CDR3 DNA sequence: TGCAGCGTTGGGCTAGCGGGAGGAGGACCCTACGAGCAGTACTTC.

The rearrangement uses TRBV7-9 and TRBJ2-1, with D perhaps matching TRBD2 (5 bases). V lost 3 bases, J lost 1 base, and 16 bases lay in between. CDR1 SEHNR and CDR2 FQNEAQ come from the germline V gene (reference sequence). CDR3 length: 17 amino acids. CDR3 DNA sequence: TGTGCCAGCAGCTTCCTCGGGGTTGGCGTGTCCTACAATGAGCAGTTCTTC. This translates into CASSFLGVGVSYNEQFF. Supplemented by reference TRBV7-9 and TRBJ2-1, the full variable domain reads DTGVSQNPRHKITKRGQNVTFRCDPISEHNRLYWYRQTLGQGPEFLTYFQNEAQLEKSRLLSDRFSAERPKGSFSTLEIQRTEQGDSAMYLCASSFLGVGVSYNEQFFGPGTRLTVL.

The chain links TRBV3-1 (or the pseudogene TRBV3-2) to TRBJ2-7; D is unclear. The germline gives CDR1 LGHDT, CDR2 YNNKEL (reference sequence). Trimming removed 4 bases at V and 5 bases at J, with 15 bases between. The CDR3 covers 14 residues. In nucleotides, the CDR3 is TGTGCCAGCAGCCTAACTCTGTTGGGCCACGAGCAGTACTTC. This codes for CASSLTLLGHEQYF.